Listed below are T cell receptor beta chains from one sample, sequenced in a study of regulatory T cells in long-lasting Graves disease. TCRdb re-analysed the multiplex PCR reads in MiXCR, keeping a single row per CDR3 protein. Of 400,000 to 500,000 distinct CDR3 sequences detected, 13% to 15% appear once; the ten largest clones hold over 15%. These data also formed part of another study, on T cells in Graves' hyperthyroidism and ophthalmopathy.

This material consisted of peripheral blood mononuclear cells (PBMCs), taken at new diagnosis, from a patient treated with antithyroid drugs. The origin of the receptors is a woman aged 45-65 years with Graves disease. Each CDR3 is given with its conserved first and last residue. The D gene is left open where the match is weak. Clone size, where shown, is once, few, many, or a class for clones that have expanded.

>few|TRBJ2-3|TRBV5-1|TRBD1
TGCGCCAGCAGCCCTCAGGGGGCCGGCACAGATACGCAGTATTTT
CASSPQGAGTDTQYF
>many|TRBJ2-7|TRBV5-1|TRBD1
TGCGCCAGCAGCTTGGGAGGGACAGTGAGCTACGAGCAGTACTTC
CASSLGGTVSYEQYF
>many|TRBJ2-3|TRBV5-1|TRBD1
TGCGCCAGCAGCAGGGGACAGGGGGCTCGGGGCACAGATACGCAGTATTTT
CASSRGQGARGTDTQYF
>.|TRBJ2-1|TRBV27|.
TGTGCCAGCAGCCAAGCGAGGGTTCGCTCCTACAATGAGCAGTTCTTC
CASSQARVRSYNEQFF
>many|TRBJ1-1|TRBV7-3|TRBD1
TGTGCCAGCAGCTCTGAAGACAGGGACACTGAAGCTTTCTTT
CASSSEDRDTEAFF
>few|TRBJ2-2|TRBV14|.
TGTGCCAGCAGCCAAGTCCGGACCGGGGAGCTGTTTTTT
CASSQVRTGELFF
>few|TRBJ2-7|TRBV18|.
TGTGCCAGCTCACCAATCGGATCCTACGAGCAGTACTTC
CASSPIGSYEQYF
>few|TRBJ2-4|TRBV27|.
TGTGCCAGCAGTTTATATGGGGAAAACATTCAGTACTTC
CASSLYGENIQYF
>many|TRBJ2-3|TRBV12-3/TRBV12-4|.
TGTGCCAGCAGTTTCCCCGACACAGATACGCAGTATTTT
CASSFPDTDTQYF
>many|TRBJ2-5|TRBV7-2|TRBD2
TGTGCCAGCAGCTTAGGACTAGCGGCACCTTCCTACCAAGAGACCCAGTACTTC
CASSLGLAAPSYQETQYF
>many|TRBJ2-1|TRBV12-3/TRBV12-4|.
TGTGCCAGCAGTTCAGGGGACTATCTCTACAATGAGCAGTTCTTC
CASSSGDYLYNEQFF
>many|TRBJ2-6|TRBV29-1|.
TGCAGCGTTCCCCATATCGGACAGTCTGGGGCCAACGTCCTGACTTTC
CSVPHIGQSGANVLTF
>many|TRBJ2-5|TRBV20-1|TRBD2
TGCAGTGCTGCCGGGACTAGCGGGAGGGCCGGTGTGGAGACCCAGTACTTC
CSAAGTSGRAGVETQYF
>many|TRBJ2-7|TRBV18|.
TGTGCCAGCTCACCAGGGTCAGGATCCGAGCAGTACTTC
CASSPGSGSEQYF